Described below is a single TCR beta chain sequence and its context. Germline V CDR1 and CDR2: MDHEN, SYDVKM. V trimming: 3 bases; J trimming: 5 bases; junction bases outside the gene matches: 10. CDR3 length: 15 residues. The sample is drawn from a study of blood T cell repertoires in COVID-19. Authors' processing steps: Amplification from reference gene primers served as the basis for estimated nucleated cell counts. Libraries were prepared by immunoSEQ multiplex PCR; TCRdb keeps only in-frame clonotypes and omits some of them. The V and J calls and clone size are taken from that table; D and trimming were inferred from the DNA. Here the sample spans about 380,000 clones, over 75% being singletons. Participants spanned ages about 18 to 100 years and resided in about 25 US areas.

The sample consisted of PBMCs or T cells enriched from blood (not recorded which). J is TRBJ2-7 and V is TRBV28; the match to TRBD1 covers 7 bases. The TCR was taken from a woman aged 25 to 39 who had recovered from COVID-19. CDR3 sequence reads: CASSLGSTGPHEQYF. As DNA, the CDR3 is TGTGCCAGCAGTTTGGGGTCGACAGGGCCCCACGAGCAGTACTTC.